What follows are 14 T cell receptor beta chains derived from one specimen sequenced in a study of blood T cell repertoires in COVID-19. Assay: immunoSEQ multiplex PCR; the TCRdb copy retains only in-frame clones and omits some. This table has under 350,000 clones, about 86% appearing once. What was sequenced was PBMCs or T cells enriched from blood (not recorded which). All receptors derive from a woman between 40 and 50 years old with acute COVID-19.

As to this clone: The junction and the germline gene differ at one end; a read error may be behind it. The V gene is TRBV6-1, the J gene TRBJ1-5, with TRBD1 matching 9 bases. The CDR3 spans 18 residues. Germline V gene lookup returns CDR1 MNHNS and CDR2 SASEGT. CDR3 sequence (DNA): TGTGCCAGCAGTAAAGCCGGGACAGGGTACTATAGCAATCAGCCCCAGCATTTT. This gives the protein CASSKAGTGYYSNQPQHF.

This clone was seen once. The V gene is TRBV11-2, the J gene TRBJ1-5, with D perhaps TRBD1 (5 bases). The CDR3 length is 17 residues. V lost 2 bases and J 0 bases, leaving 14 bases between the germline ends. The germline V gene encodes CDR1 SGHAT and CDR2 FQNNGV. In nucleotides, the CDR3 is TGTGCCAGCAGCTTAAGTGGACACCCGAATAGCAATCAGCCCCAGCATTTT. Translating it yields CASSLSGHPNSNQPQHF.

With respect to this clone: At the DNA level, this CDR3 is encoded by other sequences in the same sample as well. The V and J genes are TRBV10-3 and TRBJ1-2, with TRBD1 matching 12 bases. Germline V lookup: CDR1 ENHRY, CDR2 SYGVKD. J gave up 2 bases and V 4 bases, and 2 bases lay outside the gene matches. This CDR3 has 15 residues. This CDR3 is CAISGGQGANYGYTF. CDR3 nucleotide sequence: TGTGCCATCAGTGGGGGACAGGGGGCGAACTATGGCTACACCTTC.

A word on this clone: In the same sample, other DNA sequences code for this CDR3. The chain combines TRBV3-1 (or the pseudogene TRBV3-2) with TRBJ1-2, with 8 bases aligning to TRBD1. J lost 8 bases, V lost 4 bases, and 6 bases had no gene match. CDR3 length equals 13 residues. Germline values: CDR1 LGHDT, CDR2 YNNKEL (reference sequence). CDR3 coding DNA: TGTGCCAGCAGCCCAACAGGGGGTTACGGCTACACCTTC. Amino acids: CASSPTGGYGYTF.

The J gene is TRBJ1-2, the V gene TRBV24-1; D is possibly TRBD1 (5 bases). The CDR3 is 14 residues long. CDR1 is KGHDR and CDR2 is SFDVKD in the germline V gene. Trimming removed 5 bases at V and 3 bases at J, with 12 bases between. CDR3 coding DNA: TGTGCCACCAGTGTTGCGGGGGGTGACTATGGCTACACCTTC. This translates into CATSVAGGDYGYTF.

The chain joins TRBV7-9 to TRBJ2-2, with TRBD1 identical over 9 bases. The CDR3 loop spans 15 amino acids. The germline gives CDR1 SEHNR, CDR2 FQNEAQ (reference sequence). Trimming removed 5 bases from V and 6 bases from J; junction bases left unmatched: 7. The CDR3 bases are TGTGCCAGCAGCGACTGGACAGGGGTCGCCGGGGAGCTGTTTTTT. Its translation is CASSDWTGVAGELFF.

The chain joins TRBV7-9 to TRBJ1-6, with D possibly being TRBD1 (6 bases). The ends were cut back, 10 bases at V and 6 bases at J, with 13 bases in the middle. Germline CDR1 SEHNR, CDR2 FQNEAQ (reference sequence). This CDR3 is built from 13 residues. The CDR3 coding sequence is TGTGCCATACAGGGCCCACCTAATTCACCCCTCCACTTT. Its protein is CAIQGPPNSPLHF.

V is TRBV15 and J is TRBJ2-5; tentative D call: TRBD1 (6 bases). In germline, CDR1 is LNHNV, CDR2 YYDKDF (reference sequence). The CDR3 length is 15 residues. V lost 0 bases and J 5 bases, leaving 13 bases between the germline ends. The CDR3 coding sequence is TGTGCCACCAGCAGAGACAGGGGATTGGATGAGACCCAGTACTTC. It translates to CATSRDRGLDETQYF.

This chain uses TRBV3-1 (or the pseudogene TRBV3-2) with TRBJ1-3; 7 bases fit TRBD1. Germline CDR1 and CDR2: LGHDT and YNNKEL (reference sequence). The V gene end was trimmed by 4 bases and the J gene end by 0 bases; junction bases not matched to a gene: 3. The CDR3 contains 15 residues. CDR3: CASSPRTGSGNTIYF. Written as DNA, the CDR3 is TGTGCCAGCAGCCCTCGGACAGGCTCTGGAAACACCATATATTTT.

J is TRBJ1-5 and V is TRBV21-1; the table's D call TRBD1 went unverified against the DNA. TRBV21-1 is assigned pseudogene status. The CDR3 has 16 residues. The CDR3 region is CASSKNIGACNQPQHF. CDR3 nucleotides: TGTGCCAGCAGCAAAAATATAGGGGCTTGCAATCAGCCCCAGCATTTT.

This chain joins TRBV3-1 (or the pseudogene TRBV3-2) and TRBJ1-4; weak D call: TRBD1 (5 bases). This CDR3 is built from 14 residues. CDR1 is LGHDT, CDR2 YNNKEL, per germline (reference sequence). V was cut by 4 bases and J by 7 bases, with 13 bases left in between. The DNA for the CDR3 is TGTGCCAGCAGCCCACTGGGGGGGAGTGAAAAACTGTTTTTT. Amino acids: CASSPLGGSEKLFF.

Only a few counts were recorded for this clone. V is TRBV4-2 and J is TRBJ1-2; D may be TRBD1 (5 bases). The length of the CDR3 is 16 residues. The germline gives CDR1 LGHNA, CDR2 YNFKEQ. Trimming removed 0 bases at V and 4 bases at J, with 15 bases between. In DNA, the CDR3 is TGTGCCAGCAGCCAAGAGGGTGTCAGGGTAGCCTATGGCTACACCTTC. Its translation: CASSQEGVRVAYGYTF.

This clone was counted a single time. The gene calls are TRBV5-1 and TRBJ2-5; 14 nucleotides match TRBD2. There are 18 residues in the CDR3. The junction had 10 bases not matched to a gene; V was cut back by 4 bases and J by 2 bases. Germline lookup yields CDR1 SGHRS and CDR2 YFSETQ. CDR3 amino acids: CASSIGTSGREIQETQYF. The CDR3 DNA reads TGCGCCAGCAGCATAGGGACTAGCGGGAGAGAGATACAAGAGACCCAGTACTTC. Full variable domain (rest looked up from reference TRBV5-1 and TRBJ2-5): KAGVTQTPRYLIKTRGQQVTLSCSPISGHRSVSWYQQTPGQGLQFLFEYFSETQRNKGNFPGRFSGRQFSNSRSEMNVSTLELGDSALYLCASSIGTSGREIQETQYFGPGTRLLVL.

The chain recombines TRBV5-5 with TRBJ2-3; the D gene is possibly TRBD2 (6 bases). Trimming stripped 4 bases from V and 2 bases from J, with 11 bases between. Germline V gene sequence: CDR1 SGHKS, CDR2 YYEKEE (reference sequence). There are 14 residues in the CDR3. CDR3 nucleotides: TGTGCCAGCAGCCCGGGACTGAACACAGATACGCAGTATTTT. As protein: CASSPGLNTDTQYF.